The 30 T cell receptor beta chains below all came from one sample that was sequenced in a study of blood T cells in healthy people across ages. The use of a sample-barcoded 5' primer and a J-beta primer mix characterized a second PCR of roughly 6 to 11 cycles. TCRdb reanalysed the 5' RACE reads using MiXCR and keeps one entry per CDR3 protein. This sample has approximately 2,000,000 distinct CDR3 sequences, with around 40% found just once. The sample consisted of blood. The receptors shown here come from a human donor in good health.

This clonotype came up a few times. V is TRBV12-3 or TRBV12-4 and J is TRBJ2-7, with D unresolved. This CDR3 has 14 residues. V lost 3 bases to trimming and J lost 3 bases, with 12 bases between them. CDR3 loop: CASSFFPLGYEQYF. As DNA, the CDR3 is TGTGCCAGCAGTTTTTTCCCGTTGGGCTACGAGCAGTACTTC.

The chain carries TRBV27 and TRBJ1-2; TRBD1 is a possible D gene (6 bases). This CDR3 has 15 residues. V was shortened by 7 bases and J by 6 bases, with 21 bases between the two germline ends. Germline assignment: CDR1 MNHEY and CDR2 SMNVEV (reference sequence). The CDR3 region has the DNA TGTGCCAGCACCGCGGACAGCTGCGGCGCCCATGGCTACACCTTC. It codes for CASTADSCGAHGYTF.

J is TRBJ1-2 and V is TRBV20-1; 7 positions match TRBD1. The CDR3 spans 17 residues. After removal of 5 bases from V and 7 bases from J, the junction contained 22 bases not matched to a gene. CDR1 DFQATT and CDR2 SNEGSKA come from the germline V gene (reference sequence). The CDR3 coding sequence is TGCAGTGCTTTTACCCTGGGACAGTCATCAGTGCTTGGTGGCTACACCTTC. Translation: CSAFTLGQSSVLGGYTF.

The chain uses TRBV12-3 or TRBV12-4 and TRBJ1-2; D call uncertain. V was shortened by 5 bases and J by 0 bases, with 13 bases between the two germline ends. The CDR3 covers 15 residues. The CDR3 sequence is CASSQQWRANYGYTF. CDR3 DNA sequence: TGTGCCAGCAGTCAACAGTGGAGAGCTAACTATGGCTACACCTTC.

This sequence joins TRBV20-1 and TRBJ2-4, with no clear D. Germline CDR1 and CDR2: DFQATT and SNEGSKA (reference sequence). This CDR3 spans 14 amino acids. CDR3 loop: CSATELLAKNIQYF. The CDR3 DNA reads TGCAGCGCAACGGAGCTTTTAGCCAAAAACATTCAGTACTTC.

The V and J genes are TRBV5-5 and TRBJ1-5; TRBD1 is a possible D gene (5 bases). Germline CDR1 and CDR2: SGHKS and YYEKEE (reference sequence). The CDR3 has 17 residues. V was cut by 0 bases and J by 0 bases, with 13 bases left in between. The CDR3: CASSLVDRGDSNQPQHF. The CDR3 region has the DNA TGTGCCAGCAGCTTGGTGGACCGAGGGGATAGCAATCAGCCCCAGCATTTT.

V gene TRBV7-9 combines with J gene TRBJ1-2, with 9 bases fitting TRBD1. This CDR3 contains 17 residues. Trimming removed 5 bases from V and 8 bases from J; junction bases left unmatched: 18. Germline V gives CDR1 SEHNR, CDR2 FQNEAQ (reference sequence). Here the CDR3 DNA reads TGTGCCAGCAGCCCGAGGACAGGGGATATGAGTTTGGGAGGCTACACCTTC. Encoded protein: CASSPRTGDMSLGGYTF.

This sequence joins TRBV6-6 and TRBJ2-2; D is unclear. CDR3 length: 13 residues. Germline V gives CDR1 MNHNY, CDR2 SVGAGI (reference sequence). V was pared by 9 bases and J by 0 bases, with 8 bases between. CDR3 in amino acids: CASRTPNTGELFF. The CDR3 DNA reads TGTGCCAGTAGGACCCCGAACACCGGGGAGCTGTTTTTT.

This clonotype showed up just a few times. The CDR3: CSARRAGGFDEQFF. Written as DNA, the CDR3 is TGCAGTGCTAGAAGGGCAGGGGGCTTCGATGAGCAGTTCTTC. The chain combines TRBV20-1 with TRBJ2-1, with 8 bases that match TRBD1. From germline, CDR1 is DFQATT and CDR2 SNEGSKA (reference sequence). Trimming at V came to 2 bases and at J to 8 bases, leaving 8 bases not matched to a gene. The CDR3 has 14 amino acids.

This chain connects TRBV27 to TRBJ1-5; 9 bases match TRBD1. This CDR3 region has 16 residues. V lost 6 bases and J lost 3; bases outside the gene matches: 9. Germline V gene lookup returns CDR1 MNHEY and CDR2 SMNVEV (reference sequence). The CDR3, as DNA: TGTGCCAGCAGACCCCAACAGGGGGCCGACAATCAGCCCCAGCATTTT. As protein: CASRPQQGADNQPQHF.

In regard to this clonotype: The germline gene is not matched at one end of the junction; a read error may be the cause. The chain couples TRBV4-1 to TRBJ1-2, with D unclear. Germline CDR1 reads MGHRA; CDR2 reads YSYEKL. The CDR3 sequence is 16 residues long. DNA for the CDR3: TGCGCCAGCAGCCAAGATGAGGTCGGACTTCAGCATGGCAACACCTTC. Translation gives CASSQDEVGLQHGNTF.

The gene calls are TRBV21-1 and TRBJ2-7; the D call TRBD1 from the table was never checked on the DNA. TRBV21-1 is listed as a pseudogene. CDR3 length equals 14 residues. The CDR3 DNA is TGTGCCAGCAGTGGGGGGGTGTTAATCTACGAGCAGTACTTC. Its protein is CASSGGVLIYEQYF.

CDR3 coding DNA: TGCGCCAGCAGCTTGGGTTTAGAAGGCACTGAAGCTTTCTTT. It yields the protein CASSLGLEGTEAFF. The V gene is TRBV5-1, the J gene TRBJ1-1; D is unclear. Trimming took off 0 bases at V and 4 bases at J, with 10 bases between the two ends. The germline CDR1 and CDR2 sequences are SGHRS and YFSETQ. This CDR3 is 14 amino acids long.

The chain couples TRBV20-1 to TRBJ2-7, with D tentatively TRBD2 (6 bases). This CDR3 has 13 amino acids. Germline values: CDR1 DFQATT, CDR2 SNEGSKA (reference sequence). V lost 5 bases and J 1 base, leaving 12 bases between the germline ends. DNA for the CDR3: TGCAGTGCTGGCGGGACGCCGTCCTACGAGCAGTACTTC. Translation: CSAGGTPSYEQYF.

This clonotype was recorded many times. The chain joins TRBV7-2 to TRBJ2-7, with D perhaps TRBD2 (6 bases). Germline V gene data show CDR1 as SGHTA and CDR2 as FQGNSA. V lost 3 bases and J 2 bases, leaving 14 bases between the germline ends. CDR3 size: 15 residues. In DNA, the CDR3 is TGTGCCAGCAGCTTTGTGGGCGGGAACGCCTACGAGCAGTACTTC. Encoded protein: CASSFVGGNAYEQYF.

This clonotype was observed a handful of times. V gene TRBV20-1 combines with J gene TRBJ2-3; TRBD1 agrees at 7 bases. With 2 bases clipped from V and 5 bases from J, the junction kept 4 bases outside the gene matches. Germline V gene data show CDR1 as DFQATT and CDR2 as SNEGSKA (reference sequence). CDR3 length: 13 residues. CDR3 DNA: TGCAGTGCTAGAAGGACAGGAAGAGATACGCAGTATTTT. Amino acids: CSARRTGRDTQYF.

The chain is built from TRBV5-5 and TRBJ1-3; D gene ambiguous. Trimming stripped 2 bases from V and 3 bases from J, with 9 bases between. Per the germline V gene, CDR1 is SGHKS and CDR2 is YYEKEE (reference sequence). This CDR3 has 14 residues. The CDR3 nucleotides read TGTGCCAGCAGCTTCCAGGTTAATGGAAACACCATATATTTT. It specifies CASSFQVNGNTIYF. The entire variable domain, with the rest obtained from reference TRBV5-5 and TRBJ1-3, is as follows: DAGVTQSPTHLIKTRGQQVTLRCSPISGHKSVSWYQQVLGQGPQFIFQYYEKEERGRGNFPDRFSARQFPNYSSELNVNALLLGDSALYLCASSFQVNGNTIYFGEGSWLTVV.

This clonotype was seen a handful of times. The chain combines TRBV12-3 or TRBV12-4 with TRBJ1-2; D remains unclear. V lost 0 bases to trimming and J lost 8 bases, with 13 bases between them. The CDR3 is made up of 14 amino acids. Written as DNA, the CDR3 is TGTGCCAGCAGTTTAGCGCCGGGATTGTGGGGCTACACCTTC. Its protein product is CASSLAPGLWGYTF.

This clonotype was seen only a few times. The CDR3 nucleotides are TGCAGCGCGGAACAGGACTACTACACTGAAGCTTTCTTT. Residues: CSAEQDYYTEAFF. The chain combines TRBV29-1 with TRBJ1-1; possibly TRBD1 for D (5 bases). The CDR3 runs to 13 residues. CDR1 and CDR2 from the germline V gene are SQVTM and ANQGSEA. Trimming removed 7 bases from V and 3 bases from J, with 15 bases in between.

A few counts support this clonotype. V and J are TRBV4-3 and TRBJ1-5, with D hard to call. V was clipped by 4 bases and J by 9 bases, with 13 bases between them. There are 13 residues in the CDR3. Germline CDR1 LGHNA, CDR2 YSLEER. CDR3 nucleotides: TGCGCCAGCAGCCGGACTACTATCGGGCCCCAGCATTTT. This sequence encodes CASSRTTIGPQHF.

This clonotype was found a few times. Being one base from a much bigger clone, this may be a read error. This rearrangement joins TRBV28 to TRBJ2-5; 7 bases are a match to TRBD2. This CDR3 comprises 15 residues. V lost 5 bases and J lost 7; bases outside the gene matches: 13. Germline lookup yields CDR1 MDHEN and CDR2 SYDVKM. This chain's CDR3 is CASSPRGVLMGTQYF. CDR3 nucleotides: TGTGCCAGCAGTCCCCGGGGGGTATTAATGGGGACCCAGTACTTC.

The rearrangement links TRBV4-3 to TRBJ2-3; 9 bases map to TRBD2. The CDR3 loop spans 17 amino acids. J was trimmed by 2 bases and V by 0 bases; bases with no gene match: 6. Germline V gives CDR1 LGHNA, CDR2 YSLEER. The CDR3 sequence: CASSQDPSGADTDTQYF. In nucleotides, the CDR3 is TGCGCCAGCAGCCAAGATCCTAGCGGGGCAGACACAGATACGCAGTATTTT.

The rearrangement joins TRBV29-1 to TRBJ2-1; no definite D call. The CDR3 totals 13 residues. Trimming took off 3 bases at V and 3 bases at J, with 9 bases between the two ends. In germline, CDR1 is SQVTM, CDR2 ANQGSEA. The CDR3 nucleotides read TGCAGCGTTGATCTACAGAGCTACAATGAGCAGTTCTTC. Translation gives CSVDLQSYNEQFF.

The chain links TRBV7-6 to TRBJ2-6; 10 bases agree with TRBD1. CDR1 is SGHVS and CDR2 is FNYEAQ in the germline V gene. J gave up 4 bases and V 1 base, and 10 bases lay outside the gene matches. The CDR3 extends over 19 amino acids. This chain's CDR3 is CASSLEGQGTLGGANVLTF. As DNA, the CDR3 is TGTGCCAGCAGCTTAGAGGGACAGGGGACTTTAGGAGGGGCCAACGTCCTGACTTTC.

The genes are TRBV30 and TRBJ2-7; D call uncertain. Germline CDR1 GTSNPN, CDR2 SVGIG (reference sequence). The ends were cut back, 4 bases at V and 3 bases at J, with 13 bases in the middle. This CDR3 has 13 amino acids. Here the CDR3 reads CAWNRWTNYEQYF. CDR3 coding DNA: TGTGCCTGGAACCGGTGGACGAACTACGAGCAGTACTTC. The entire variable domain, with the rest obtained from reference TRBV30 and TRBJ2-7, is as follows: SQTIHQWPATLVQPVGSPLSLECTVEGTSNPNLYWYRQAAGRGLQLLFYSVGIGQISSEVPQNLSASRPQDRQFILSSKKLLLSDSGFYLCAWNRWTNYEQYFGPGTRLTVT.

For this clonotype: One end of the junction varies from germline; a read error may be responsible. The chain carries TRBV7-3 and TRBJ2-3; D may match TRBD1 or TRBD2 (5 bases each). Germline CDR1 and CDR2: SGHTA and FQGTGA. The CDR3 totals 16 residues. The CDR3 loop reads CASSLSVTASIDTQYF. The CDR3 nucleotides read TGTGCCAGCAGCTTATCCGTGACAGCTAGCATAGATACGCAGTATTTT.

The chain employs TRBV21-1 and TRBJ1-2. TRBV21-1 constitutes a pseudogene. The CDR3 spans 15 residues. The CDR3 here is CASSKREALDYGYTF. DNA of the CDR3: TGTGCCAGCAGCAAAAGAGAGGCGTTAGACTATGGCTACACCTTC.

CDR3: CASSSETNRVKGYTF. Written as DNA, the CDR3 is TGCGCCAGCAGCTCAGAAACTAACAGGGTTAAAGGCTACACCTTC. The rearrangement uses TRBV5-1 and TRBJ1-2, with D possibly being TRBD1 (6 bases). The CDR3 consists of 15 residues. V lost 3 bases and J 8 bases, leaving 20 bases between the germline ends. The germline gives CDR1 SGHRS, CDR2 YFSETQ.

The chain joins TRBV12-3 or TRBV12-4 to TRBJ2-7; D may be TRBD2 (5 bases). CDR3 length equals 16 residues. The V gene lost 3 bases and the J gene lost 4 bases, with 19 bases spanning the gap. The CDR3 sequence: CASSLAPRASRYEQYF. The CDR3 region has the DNA TGTGCCAGCAGTTTGGCCCCGAGGGCGTCGAGGTACGAGCAGTACTTC.

This clonotype was recorded a few times. The chain is built from TRBV20-1 and TRBJ2-2; no reliable D call. Germline CDR1 and CDR2: DFQATT and SNEGSKA (reference sequence). V lost 0 bases, J lost 1 base, and 9 bases lay in between. This CDR3 is built from 15 residues. CDR3 sequence reads: CSAREGNMNTGELFF. Here the CDR3 DNA reads TGCAGTGCTAGAGAGGGGAACATGAACACCGGGGAGCTGTTTTTT.